This T cell receptor (beta chain) stems from a study of CD8+ T cells in alopecia areata. cDNA prepared by RNA extraction and subsequent reverse transcription served as the template for sequencing. The method was immunoSEQ multiplex PCR; TCRdb's version includes in-frame clones alone and lacks a portion of them. The table records about 76,000 clones, around 65% of them present only once. A few counts support this clone. No antigen is known for it. The CDR3 has 15 amino acids. The V end lost 1 base, the J end lost 0 bases, and 7 bases lay between the germline ends. Germline values: CDR1 LGHNA, CDR2 YNFKEQ. Documented treatment: oral pan-JAK inhibitor, 5-10 mg twice daily. General study findings and limits: Sharing of TCRs across patients appeared less clear than in mice, possibly for HLA-related reasons.

The chain joins TRBV4-2 to TRBJ1-5; no firm D call. Sequences were derived from CD8+ T cells sorted from blood, sampled at week 24, from a patient treated with tofacitinib. The source is a human donor with alopecia areata. The CDR3 sequence: CASSQVADSNQPQHF. DNA of the CDR3: TGTGCCAGCAGCCAAGTAGCGGATAGCAATCAGCCCCAGCATTTT.